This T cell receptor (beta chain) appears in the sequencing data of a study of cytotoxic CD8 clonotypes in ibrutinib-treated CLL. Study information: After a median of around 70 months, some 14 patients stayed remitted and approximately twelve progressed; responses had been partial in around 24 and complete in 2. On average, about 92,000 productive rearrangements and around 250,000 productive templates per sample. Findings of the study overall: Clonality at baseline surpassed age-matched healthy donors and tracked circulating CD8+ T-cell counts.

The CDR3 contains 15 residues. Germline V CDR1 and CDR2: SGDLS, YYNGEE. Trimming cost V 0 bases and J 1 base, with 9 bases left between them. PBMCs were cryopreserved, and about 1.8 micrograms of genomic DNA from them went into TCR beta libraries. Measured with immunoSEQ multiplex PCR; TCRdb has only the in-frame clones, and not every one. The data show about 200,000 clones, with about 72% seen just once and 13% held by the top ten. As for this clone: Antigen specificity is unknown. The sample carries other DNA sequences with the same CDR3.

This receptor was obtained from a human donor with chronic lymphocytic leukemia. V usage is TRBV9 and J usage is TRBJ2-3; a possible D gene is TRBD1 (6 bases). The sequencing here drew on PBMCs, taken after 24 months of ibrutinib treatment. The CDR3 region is CASSVEQGRTDTQYF. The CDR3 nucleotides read TGTGCCAGCAGCGTAGAACAGGGACGCACAGATACGCAGTATTTT.